One sample yielded the 18 T cell receptor beta chains listed below, sequenced in a study of blood T cell repertoires in COVID-19. The method was immunoSEQ multiplex PCR; TCRdb's version includes in-frame clones alone and lacks a portion of them. Of some 140,000 clones listed, roughly four fifths are singletons. The sequencing input was PBMCs or T cells enriched from blood (not recorded which). These TCRs come from a man younger than 45 who had recovered from COVID-19.

V is TRBV11-1 and J is TRBJ2-5; 10 positions agree with TRBD1. The CDR3 is made up of 15 amino acids. CDR1 SGHAT and CDR2 FQDESV come from the germline V gene (reference sequence). V lost 3 bases to trimming and J lost 1 base; unmatched junction nucleotides: 2. In nucleotides, the CDR3 is TGTGCCAGCAGCTTGGGACAGGGGCCCCAAGAGACCCAGTACTTC. Protein: CASSLGQGPQETQYF.

DNA for the CDR3: TGTGCCAGCGGAGACACTGAAGCTTTCTTT. Its translation: CASGDTEAFF. The chain is built from TRBV2 and TRBJ1-1; D call uncertain. The ends were cut back, 8 bases at V and 3 bases at J, with 4 bases in the middle. Germline V CDR1 and CDR2: SNHLY, FYNNEI. The CDR3 loop spans 10 amino acids. Full variable domain (missing parts from reference TRBV2 and TRBJ1-1): EPEVTQTPSHQVTQMGQEVILRCVPISNHLYFYWYRQILGQKVEFLVSFYNNEISEKSEIFDDQFSVERPDGSNFTLKIRSTKLEDSAMYFCASGDTEAFFGQGTRLTVV.

This sequence joins TRBV7-9 and TRBJ1-3; 9 bases agree with TRBD1. J gave up 8 bases and V 2 bases, and 7 bases lay outside the gene matches. Germline CDR1 is SEHNR and CDR2 is FQNEAQ (reference sequence). The CDR3 covers 15 residues. The CDR3 region has the DNA TGTGCCAGCAGCTTAACAGGGGGCTTAAGGGACACCATATATTTT. Translated, it gives CASSLTGGLRDTIYF. Looking up the rest from reference TRBV7-9 and TRBJ1-3 gives the full variable domain: DTGVSQNPRHKITKRGQNVTFRCDPISEHNRLYWYRQTLGQGPEFLTYFQNEAQLEKSRLLSDRFSAERPKGSFSTLEIQRTEQGDSAMYLCASSLTGGLRDTIYFGEGSWLTVV.

This chain joins TRBV9 and TRBJ2-1; 16 bases are shared with TRBD2. J lost 9 bases, V lost 3 bases, and 9 bases had no gene match. Germline V gene sequence: CDR1 SGDLS, CDR2 YYNGEE. This CDR3 comprises 17 residues. The CDR3 coding sequence is TGTGCCAGCAGCGAAGCCCCGGGACTAGCGGGAGGGGGTGAGCAGTTCTTC. It codes for CASSEAPGLAGGGEQFF.

The rearrangement joins TRBV30 to TRBJ2-1; D uncertain. The V end was cut by 4 bases, the J end by 5 bases, with 6 bases between. In germline, CDR1 is GTSNPN, CDR2 SVGIG (reference sequence). The CDR3 is made up of 11 amino acids. The CDR3 region is CAWISHNEQFF. CDR3 bases: TGTGCCTGGATTAGTCACAATGAGCAGTTCTTC.

The chain employs TRBV7-9 and TRBJ2-7; the D is unclear. Germline loops: CDR1 SEHNR, CDR2 FQNEAQ (reference sequence). The CDR3 totals 15 residues. Trimming cost V 3 bases and J 0 bases, with 12 bases left between them. The DNA of the CDR3 is TGTGCCAGCAGCTTCGGATCGACGGGCTCCTACGAGCAGTACTTC. Protein sequence: CASSFGSTGSYEQYF.

The chain uses TRBV18 and TRBJ1-2, with D perhaps TRBD1 (5 bases). The V gene lost 6 bases and the J gene lost 1 base, with 9 bases spanning the gap. Looked up from germline, CDR1 is KGHSH and CDR2 is LQKENI. The CDR3 is 13 residues long. The CDR3 bases are TGTGCCAGCTCGACAGAGCTTAACTATGGCTACACCTTC. This translates into CASSTELNYGYTF.

The chain uses TRBV15 and TRBJ1-5; 9 bases map to TRBD1. Losses at the gene ends were 1 base for V and 0 bases for J; bases not matched to a gene: 7. Germline loops: CDR1 LNHNV, CDR2 YYDKDF (reference sequence). The length of the CDR3 is 18 residues. The CDR3 DNA sequence: TGTGCCACCAGCAGAGGGGGACAGGGCCTGAATAGCAATCAGCCCCAGCATTTT. Encoded protein: CATSRGGQGLNSNQPQHF.

Only one count was recorded for this clone. The chain carries TRBV2 and TRBJ2-3, with TRBD2 identical over 10 bases. The CDR3 sequence is 15 residues long. The ends lost 6 bases at V and 0 bases at J; junction bases unmatched: 3. Germline V gene sequence: CDR1 SNHLY, CDR2 FYNNEI. CDR3 amino acids: CASRVLAGSTDTQYF. The CDR3 nucleotides are TGTGCCAGCAGAGTACTAGCGGGAAGCACAGATACGCAGTATTTT.

The chain employs TRBV10-1 and TRBJ2-7, with a weak D call TRBD1 (5 bases). V was pared by 4 bases and J by 0 bases, with 13 bases between. Germline CDR1 reads WNHNN; CDR2 reads SYGVQD (reference sequence). The CDR3 covers 15 residues. CDR3 DNA sequence: TGCGCCAGCAGTGCCGGGCAGGGAAGCTCCTACGAGCAGTACTTC. The encoded protein is CASSAGQGSSYEQYF.

The V and J genes are TRBV18 and TRBJ1-5; 10 bases map to TRBD1. With 6 bases clipped from V and 6 bases from J, the junction kept 8 bases outside the gene matches. Germline values: CDR1 KGHSH, CDR2 LQKENI. The CDR3 extends over 15 amino acids. Here the CDR3 reads CASSPGTGAVQPQHF. The CDR3 region has the DNA TGTGCCAGCTCTCCCGGGACAGGGGCGGTTCAGCCCCAGCATTTT.

V usage is TRBV6-5 and J usage is TRBJ1-2, with 8 bases lining up with TRBD1. J was trimmed by 2 bases and V by 8 bases; bases with no gene match: 4. The CDR3 is 13 residues long. The germline V gene has CDR1 MNHEY and CDR2 SVGAGI. The CDR3 sequence: CASRRTGNYGYTF. The CDR3 region has the DNA TGTGCCAGCCGAAGGACAGGGAACTATGGCTACACCTTC.

This clone was recorded a few times. The rearrangement joins TRBV11-2 to TRBJ1-6; D is uncertain. The V and J ends lost 4 bases and 0 bases respectively, with 16 bases between them. The germline CDR1 and CDR2 sequences are SGHAT and FQNNGV. The CDR3 loop spans 18 amino acids. As DNA, the CDR3 is TGTGCCAGCAGCTCGGCGCCCAGGTTTCGCTCCTATAATTCACCCCTCCACTTT. Translation gives CASSSAPRFRSYNSPLHF.

The chain couples TRBV6-4 to TRBJ1-3; D remains unclear. Germline V gene lookup returns CDR1 MRHNA and CDR2 SNTAGT. The CDR3 is 17 amino acids. With 6 bases removed from V and 0 bases from J, the gap between germline ends came to 18 bases. The CDR3 reads CASSPLPTTLSGNTIYF. The CDR3 DNA sequence: TGTGCCAGCAGCCCACTTCCGACAACTCTCTCTGGAAACACCATATATTTT.

The gene calls are TRBV29-1 and TRBJ1-2, with 8 bases matching TRBD1. There are 12 residues in the CDR3. Looked up from germline, CDR1 is SQVTM and CDR2 is ANQGSEA. V was clipped by 4 bases and J by 4 bases; unmatched bases: 2. The CDR3 loop reads CSVGGQGYGYTF. In DNA, the CDR3 is TGCAGCGTTGGAGGACAGGGCTATGGCTACACCTTC.

Here the CDR3 reads CASSLAGADTEAFF. The CDR3 bases are TGCGCCAGCAGCTTGGCAGGGGCGGACACTGAAGCTTTCTTT. The V gene is TRBV5-1, the J gene TRBJ1-1, with D tentatively TRBD1 (6 bases). This CDR3 has 14 amino acids. Germline V gene sequence: CDR1 SGHRS, CDR2 YFSETQ. V was cut by 0 bases and J by 3 bases, with 9 bases left in between.

This chain connects TRBV7-9 to TRBJ2-1; 9 bases are shared with TRBD1. The CDR3 sequence is 14 residues long. V dropped 3 bases and J dropped 8; count of bases not matched to a gene: 5. The V gene's germline CDR1 is SEHNR and CDR2 FQNEAQ (reference sequence). The CDR3 DNA follows: TGTGCCAGCAGCTTTGACAGGGGGTCGGATGAGCAGTTCTTC. This codes for CASSFDRGSDEQFF. The variable domain in full, with the rest retrieved from reference TRBV7-9 and TRBJ2-1, is DTGVSQNPRHKITKRGQNVTFRCDPISEHNRLYWYRQTLGQGPEFLTYFQNEAQLEKSRLLSDRFSAERPKGSFSTLEIQRTEQGDSAMYLCASSFDRGSDEQFFGPGTRLTVL.

The chain uses TRBV5-4 and TRBJ2-7; no firm D call. Germline V gene lookup returns CDR1 SGHNT and CDR2 YYREEE (reference sequence). Trimming cost V 0 bases and J 4 bases, with 5 bases left between them. The CDR3 covers 12 residues. The CDR3 DNA sequence: TGTGCCAGCAGCTTGGGAGGTTACGAGCAGTACTTC. Translation gives CASSLGGYEQYF.